Presented here are 7 T cell receptor beta chains from one specimen sequenced in a study of immune heterogeneity within non-small cell lung tumors. TCRs were amplified from approximately 600 ng gDNA of bulk tumor per sample. Biopsies, several per primary tumor and spaced far apart, were collected during surgery. Surgery that was curative in intent was performed on patients with untreated, newly diagnosed non-small cell lung cancer. TCR beta CDR3 was amplified by multiplex PCR using 32 V and 13 J primers. From the multiplex PCR reads, TCRdb called clonotypes with MiXCR, one entry per CDR3 protein. The table has 10,000 to 15,000 distinct CDR3 sequences, 23% seen once. Input material: lung tumor tissue. These receptor sequences come from a man aged 45-65 years with non-small cell lung cancer.

The chain combines TRBV6-1 with TRBJ2-7; D is possibly TRBD1 or TRBD2 (5 bases each). Germline loops: CDR1 MNHNS, CDR2 SASEGT. V lost 8 bases, J lost 7 bases, and 21 bases lay in between. The CDR3 totals 14 residues. The CDR3 nucleotides read TGTGCCAGCCAACGGGACCCCCCAACGGGTGAGCAGTACTTC. This gives the protein CASQRDPPTGEQYF.

Concerning this clonotype itself: This CDR3 is missing its conserved last phenylalanine or tryptophan, likely due to a read error. The rearrangement links TRBV20-1 to TRBJ2-7; D is perhaps TRBD2 (6 bases). The germline V gene encodes CDR1 DFQATT and CDR2 SNEGSKA (reference sequence). Trimming took off 5 bases at V and 6 bases at J, with 20 bases between the two ends. CDR3 length: 14 residues. The CDR3 is CSAGNSGPRSEQYP. The DNA for the CDR3 is TGCAGTGCTGGGAACAGCGGGCCCCGGAGCGAGCAGTACCCC.

This clonotype was detected ten times or more. The chain has TRBV2 and TRBJ2-3; 9 bases agree with TRBD2. The CDR3 consists of 14 residues. After removal of 8 bases from V and 0 bases from J, the junction contained 3 bases not matched to a gene. CDR1 is SNHLY and CDR2 is FYNNEI in the germline V gene. The CDR3 bases are TGTGCCAGCCAAAGCGGGGGGAGCACAGATACGCAGTATTTT. It specifies CASQSGGSTDTQYF.

As for this clonotype: Just one base apart from a much larger clone, this may be a read error. This chain links TRBV20-1 with TRBJ1-2; D not certain. CDR1 is DFQATT, CDR2 SNEGSKA, per germline (reference sequence). This CDR3 region has 13 residues. Trimming shortened V by 3 bases and J by 10 bases, and 18 bases separated the two germline ends. The CDR3 is CSAREDVLDVYTF. CDR3 DNA sequence: TGCAGTGCTAGGGAGGACGTCTTGGATGTCTACACCTTC.

This clonotype was seen repeatedly, ten times or more. This sequence joins TRBV6-4 and TRBJ2-1; 10 bases are shared with TRBD2. V was pared by 2 bases and J by 11 bases, with 9 bases of the junction left unmatched. Germline V CDR1 and CDR2: MRHNA, SNTAGT. There are 15 residues in the CDR3. The CDR3 is CASSDRSSGGLKQFF. The DNA for the CDR3 is TGTGCCAGCAGTGACAGGTCTAGCGGGGGCCTTAAGCAGTTCTTC.

This clonotype was seen only once. A much larger clone differs by one base, so this may be a read error. V usage is TRBV12-3 or TRBV12-4 and J usage is TRBJ1-3; a possible D gene is TRBD1 (6 bases). The CDR3 has 16 residues. Trimming cost V 4 bases and J 0 bases, with 13 bases left between them. CDR3 in DNA: TGTGCCAGCAGTTCAGGGACATCCGGCTCTGGAAACACCATATATTTT. Translation gives CASSSGTSGSGNTIYF.

This clonotype was detected many times. J is TRBJ2-7 and V is TRBV6-1, with D perhaps TRBD2 (7 bases). This CDR3 has 15 amino acids. V dropped 8 bases and J dropped 4 bases, with 21 bases sitting between them. Germline assignment: CDR1 MNHNS and CDR2 SASEGT. The CDR3, as DNA: TGTGCCAGCCAATCCAGAGGGGGGGGGTGGTACGAGCAGTACTTC. It specifies CASQSRGGGWYEQYF.